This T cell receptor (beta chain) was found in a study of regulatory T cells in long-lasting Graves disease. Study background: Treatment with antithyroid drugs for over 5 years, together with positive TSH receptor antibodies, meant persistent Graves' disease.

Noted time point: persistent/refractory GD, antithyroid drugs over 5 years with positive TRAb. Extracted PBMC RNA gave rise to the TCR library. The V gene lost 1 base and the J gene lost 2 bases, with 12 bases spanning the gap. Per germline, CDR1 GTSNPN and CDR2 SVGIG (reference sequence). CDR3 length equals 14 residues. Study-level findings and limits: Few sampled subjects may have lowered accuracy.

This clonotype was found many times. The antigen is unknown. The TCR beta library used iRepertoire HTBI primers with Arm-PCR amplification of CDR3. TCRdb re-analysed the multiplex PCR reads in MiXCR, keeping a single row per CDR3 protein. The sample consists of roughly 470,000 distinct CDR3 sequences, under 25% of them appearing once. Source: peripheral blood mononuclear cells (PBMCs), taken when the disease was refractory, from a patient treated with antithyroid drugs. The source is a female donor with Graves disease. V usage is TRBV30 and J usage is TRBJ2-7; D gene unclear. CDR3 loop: CAWSAADVTYEQYF. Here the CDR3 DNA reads TGTGCCTGGAGTGCTGCCGACGTAACCTACGAGCAGTACTTC. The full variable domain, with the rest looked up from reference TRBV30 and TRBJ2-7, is SQTIHQWPATLVQPVGSPLSLECTVEGTSNPNLYWYRQAAGRGLQLLFYSVGIGQISSEVPQNLSASRPQDRQFILSSKKLLLSDSGFYLCAWSAADVTYEQYFGPGTRLTVT.